Below are 20 T cell receptor beta chains sequenced from a single sample in a study of blood T cell repertoires in COVID-19. This table comes from immunoSEQ multiplex PCR, and its TCRdb copy is limited to in-frame clones, with some not included. The repertoire holds 200,000 to 250,000 clones, roughly four fifths seen once, with about 3.4% in the top ten. Sequences were obtained from PBMCs or T cells enriched from blood (not recorded which). The receptor source for this set is a woman between 55 and 75 years old who had recovered from COVID-19.

The V and J genes are TRBV19 and TRBJ1-2; tentative D call: TRBD1 (6 bases). Germline V gives CDR1 LNHDA, CDR2 SQIVND (reference sequence). V gave up 3 bases and J gave up 1 base, with 18 bases separating them. The CDR3 covers 17 residues. CDR3 nucleotide sequence: TGTGCCAGTAGTATTGTAAACAGGGTACAATATAACTATGGCTACACCTTC. Residues: CASSIVNRVQYNYGYTF.

The rearrangement links TRBV7-6 to TRBJ1-2; a possible D gene is TRBD1 (6 bases). The V end lost 5 bases, the J end lost 4 bases, and 17 bases lay between the germline ends. Germline V gene lookup returns CDR1 SGHVS and CDR2 FNYEAQ. This CDR3 comprises 15 residues. The CDR3 is CASSPDDQGFYGYTF. CDR3 nucleotide sequence: TGTGCCAGCAGCCCCGATGACCAGGGGTTCTATGGCTACACCTTC.

The chain recombines TRBV29-1 with TRBJ1-2, with 7 positions matching TRBD1. Germline V CDR1 and CDR2: SQVTM, ANQGSEA. Trimming removed 2 bases from V and 0 bases from J; junction bases left unmatched: 3. The CDR3 extends over 14 amino acids. The DNA of the CDR3 is TGCAGCGTTGAACTCACAGGGGCTAACTATGGCTACACCTTC. Its translation: CSVELTGANYGYTF.

The CDR3 sequence: CASSSPRGSPLHF. The CDR3 nucleotides read TGTGCCAGCAGCTCACCCAGGGGTTCACCCCTCCACTTT. V usage is TRBV7-2 and J usage is TRBJ1-6, with D maybe TRBD1 (6 bases). V was shortened by 4 bases and J by 9 bases, with 10 bases between the two germline ends. Germline assignment: CDR1 SGHTA and CDR2 FQGNSA. CDR3 length: 13 amino acids.

The chain joins TRBV15 to TRBJ1-1; D gene ambiguous. Germline V gives CDR1 LNHNV, CDR2 YYDKDF (reference sequence). CDR3 length: 15 residues. Trimming cost V 1 base and J 5 bases, with 14 bases left between them. The CDR3 DNA follows: TGTGCCACCAGCAGAGTTGGCGGGCAACCTACTGAAGCTTTCTTT. It yields the protein CATSRVGGQPTEAFF.

In its sample, this clone was seen a few times. CDR3 loop: CASSEGEATEAFF. Here the CDR3 DNA reads TGCGCCAGCAGCGAAGGAGAAGCCACTGAAGCTTTCTTT. The rearrangement uses TRBV5-1 and TRBJ1-1; D is uncertain. The ends were cut back, 4 bases at V and 4 bases at J, with 11 bases in the middle. Per germline, CDR1 SGHRS and CDR2 YFSETQ. CDR3 length: 13 residues.

The chain carries TRBV9 and TRBJ1-1, with D uncertain. This CDR3 contains 14 residues. CDR1 and CDR2 (germline): SGDLS, YYNGEE. V was shortened by 4 bases and J by 11 bases, with 21 bases between the two germline ends. CDR3 protein: CASSPQDSLLPAFF. In DNA, the CDR3 is TGTGCCAGCAGCCCCCAAGACTCCTTACTCCCGGCTTTCTTT. The whole variable domain, filled in from reference TRBV9 and TRBJ1-1, reads DSGVTQTPKHLITATGQRVTLRCSPRSGDLSVYWYQQSLDQGLQFLIQYYNGEERAKGNILERFSAQQFPDLHSELNLSSLELGDSALYFCASSPQDSLLPAFFGQGTRLTVV.

V usage is TRBV14 and J usage is TRBJ2-1; 15 bases align to TRBD2. The CDR3 covers 16 residues. The V segment lost 0 bases and the J segment 10 bases; nucleotides outside the gene matches: 4. Germline CDR1 and CDR2: SGHDN and FVKESK. In DNA, the CDR3 is TGTGCCAGCAGCCAAGAAGGACTAGCGGGAGGGCGGGAGCAGTTCTTC. Its translation is CASSQEGLAGGREQFF.

As for this clone: The sample carries other DNA sequences with the same CDR3. The chain links TRBV9 to TRBJ2-3; maybe TRBD1 (5 bases). Germline loops: CDR1 SGDLS, CDR2 YYNGEE. Trimming removed 4 bases from V and 6 bases from J, with 12 bases in between. The CDR3 is 13 residues long. The CDR3 sequence: CASSPRPGDTQYF. CDR3 DNA sequence: TGTGCCAGCAGCCCCAGGCCAGGGGATACGCAGTATTTT.

This chain uses TRBV27 with TRBJ1-5; D perhaps matches TRBD1 (5 bases). CDR1 is MNHEY, CDR2 SMNVEV, per germline (reference sequence). Trimming took off 6 bases at V and 4 bases at J, with 16 bases between the two ends. The CDR3 has 15 amino acids. The CDR3 here is CASSRGGGSNQPQHF. CDR3 nucleotide sequence: TGTGCCAGCAGCCGCGGGGGAGGGTCGAATCAGCCCCAGCATTTT.

CDR3 nucleotide sequence: TGTGCCAGCAGTGAAAGACAACTTAGCAATCAGCCCCAGCATTTT. Protein: CASSERQLSNQPQHF. V gene TRBV6-1 combines with J gene TRBJ1-5, with D hard to call. V was trimmed by 2 bases and J by 0 bases, leaving 8 bases between them. The CDR3 length is 15 residues. The germline gives CDR1 MNHNS, CDR2 SASEGT.

CDR3 protein: CASNRGAVETQYF. CDR3 in DNA: TGTGCCAGCAACCGGGGGGCGGTGGAGACCCAGTACTTC. This chain uses TRBV13 with TRBJ2-5; a possible D gene is TRBD2 (7 bases). Trimming removed 7 bases at V and 5 bases at J, with 14 bases between. CDR3 length equals 13 residues. Germline CDR1 is PRHDT and CDR2 is FYEKMQ (reference sequence).

The V call is TRBV6-2 or TRBV6-3, the J call TRBJ1-5, with D possibly matching TRBD1 (6 bases). The length of the CDR3 is 16 residues. Trimming shortened V by 0 bases and J by 6 bases, and 15 bases separated the two germline ends. The germline V gene encodes CDR1 MNHEY and CDR2 SVGEGT. CDR3 in amino acids: CASSYSFRGVGQPQHF. The CDR3 bases are TGTGCCAGCAGTTACTCGTTCAGGGGCGTTGGTCAGCCCCAGCATTTT.

This clone occurred once. This chain joins TRBV5-6 and TRBJ2-7, with D unresolved. The V end was cut by 4 bases, the J end by 7 bases, with 12 bases between. CDR1 SGHDT and CDR2 YYEEEE come from the germline V gene. The CDR3 covers 12 residues. CDR3 amino acids: CASSAYDGEQYF. CDR3 sequence (DNA): TGTGCCAGCAGCGCTTACGACGGGGAGCAGTACTTC. Complete variable domain (other parts from reference TRBV5-6 and TRBJ2-7): DAGVTQSPTHLIKTRGQQVTLRCSPKSGHDTVSWYQQALGQGPQFIFQYYEEEERQRGNFPDRFSGHQFPNYSSELNVNALLLGDSALYLCASSAYDGEQYFGPGTRLTVT.

The count of this clone is one. The rearrangement uses TRBV19 and TRBJ2-7; a possible D gene is TRBD2 (8 bases). This CDR3 contains 16 residues. Germline loops: CDR1 LNHDA, CDR2 SQIVND (reference sequence). The V and J ends lost 2 bases and 2 bases respectively, with 16 bases between them. This CDR3 is CASSIIAGTAAYEQYF. Written as DNA, the CDR3 is TGTGCCAGTAGTATAATAGCGGGGACAGCCGCCTACGAGCAGTACTTC.

J is TRBJ2-3 and V is TRBV9, with 8 bases fitting TRBD2. This CDR3 is 18 amino acids long. CDR1 and CDR2 (germline): SGDLS, YYNGEE. V dropped 0 bases and J dropped 2; count of bases not matched to a gene: 11. The CDR3 sequence is CASSVDPRGGVDTDTQYF. The CDR3 region has the DNA TGTGCCAGCAGCGTAGATCCCCGGGGGGGCGTGGACACAGATACGCAGTATTTT.

V and J are TRBV7-8 and TRBJ2-2; no firm D call. The CDR3 runs 16 residues. Germline CDR1 SGHVS, CDR2 FQNEAQ. Trimming took off 5 bases at V and 0 bases at J, with 13 bases between the two ends. CDR3 residues: CASSPQVVANTGELFF. DNA for the CDR3: TGTGCCAGCAGCCCCCAGGTGGTCGCGAACACCGGGGAGCTGTTTTTT.

The rearrangement links TRBV5-5 to TRBJ2-4; TRBD1 is a possible D gene (5 bases). V was clipped by 4 bases and J by 9 bases, with 14 bases between them. Germline CDR1 is SGHKS and CDR2 is YYEKEE (reference sequence). The CDR3 totals 13 residues. The CDR3 region has the DNA TGTGCCAGCAGCCTTCCGACCCAGGGCATTCAGTACTTC. It codes for CASSLPTQGIQYF.

This clone was detected a few times. J is TRBJ1-5 and V is TRBV7-8; 7 bases fit TRBD1. CDR3 length equals 20 residues. The V gene end was trimmed by 1 base and the J gene end by 0 bases; junction bases not matched to a gene: 15. CDR1 is SGHVS, CDR2 FQNEAQ, per germline. The CDR3 region is CASSLERGQGLRYSNQPQHF. CDR3 nucleotide sequence: TGTGCCAGCAGCTTAGAGAGGGGGCAGGGTTTAAGGTATAGCAATCAGCCCCAGCATTTT. The full variable domain, with the rest looked up from reference TRBV7-8 and TRBJ1-5, is GAGVSQSPRYKVAKRGQDVALRCDPISGHVSLFWYQQALGQGPEFLTYFQNEAQLDKSGLPSDRFFAERPEGSVSTLKIQRTQQEDSAVYLCASSLERGQGLRYSNQPQHFGDGTRLSIL.

The gene calls are TRBV20-1 and TRBJ2-3; a weak D match, TRBD2 (5 bases). V was cut by 3 bases and J by 2 bases, with 15 bases left in between. Germline V gives CDR1 DFQATT, CDR2 SNEGSKA (reference sequence). CDR3 length: 15 residues. This chain's CDR3 is CSASQARADTDTQYF. The DNA for the CDR3 is TGCAGTGCTAGTCAGGCTAGAGCGGACACAGATACGCAGTATTTT.